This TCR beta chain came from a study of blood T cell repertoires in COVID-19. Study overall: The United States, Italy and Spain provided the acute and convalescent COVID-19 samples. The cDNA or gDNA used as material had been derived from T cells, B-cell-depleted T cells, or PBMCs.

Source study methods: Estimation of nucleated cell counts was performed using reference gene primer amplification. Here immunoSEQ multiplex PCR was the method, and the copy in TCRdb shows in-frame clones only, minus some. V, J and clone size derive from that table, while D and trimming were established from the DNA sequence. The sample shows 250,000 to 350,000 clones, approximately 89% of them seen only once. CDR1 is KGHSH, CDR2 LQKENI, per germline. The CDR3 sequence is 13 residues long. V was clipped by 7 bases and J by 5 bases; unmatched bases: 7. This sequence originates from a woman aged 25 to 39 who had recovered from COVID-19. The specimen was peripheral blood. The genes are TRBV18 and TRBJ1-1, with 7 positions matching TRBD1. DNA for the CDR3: TGTGCCAGCTTCGACAGGGAGGAGACTGAAGCTTTCTTT. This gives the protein CASFDREETEAFF.